A selection of T cell receptor beta chains follows, all from one sample in a study of T cell changes during pregnancy in multiple sclerosis. The table came from immunoSEQ multiplex PCR; TCRdb's copy has only in-frame clones and leaves some out. The sample lists tens of thousands of clones, 91% occurring once. Sequenced material: peripheral blood, taken after pregnancy. All receptors come from a female donor in good health, enrolled as a control in a pregnancy study. Each CDR3 is given with its conserved first and last residue. D genes are given only for firm matches. Size is stated for part of the rows, as once, few or many counts, or as a class when the clone is expanded.

V gene: TRBV6-5
clone size: NA
J gene: TRBJ1-1
D gene: TRBD1
CDR3 DNA: TGTGCCAGCAGTAACTTGGACAGGGGGCGAGGCACTGAAGCTTTCTTT
CDR3 protein: CASSNLDRGRGTEAFF

V gene: TRBV28
clone size: NA
J gene: TRBJ1-3
D gene: TRBD1
CDR3 DNA: TGTGCCAGCGGCCCAGGGGGCTCAGGAAACACCATATATTTT
CDR3 protein: CASGPGGSGNTIYF

V gene: TRBV6-6
clone size: NA
J gene: TRBJ2-7
D gene: TRBD1
CDR3 DNA: TGTGCCAGCAGTGGACAGGGGAGCCCCTACGAGCAGTACTTC
CDR3 protein: CASSGQGSPYEQYF

V gene: TRBV7-3
clone size: NA
J gene: TRBJ2-2
D gene: TRBD1
CDR3 DNA: TGTGCCAGCAGCGATCGACCCGGGACAGTGAACACCGGGGAGCTGTTTTTT
CDR3 protein: CASSDRPGTVNTGELFF

V gene: TRBV7-2
clone size: NA
J gene: TRBJ2-1
D gene: NA
CDR3 DNA: TGTGCCAGCAGCTTAGCAGGGACAAAGAATGAGCAGTTCTTC
CDR3 protein: CASSLAGTKNEQFF

V gene: TRBV6-1
clone size: NA
J gene: TRBJ2-7
D gene: TRBD1
CDR3 DNA: TGTGCCAGCTCTGGGACAGGCTACGAGCAGTACTTC
CDR3 protein: CASSGTGYEQYF

V gene: TRBV11-1
clone size: NA
J gene: TRBJ1-1
D gene: NA
CDR3 DNA: TGTGCCAGCAGCACTTCCCCAGGTGAAGCTTTCTTT
CDR3 protein: CASSTSPGEAFF

V gene: TRBV5-8
clone size: NA
J gene: TRBJ1-5
D gene: NA
CDR3 DNA: TGTGCCAGCAGCCCGAGACAGGATGATCAGCCCCAGCATTTT
CDR3 protein: CASSPRQDDQPQHF

V gene: TRBV11-3
clone size: NA
J gene: TRBJ1-1
D gene: NA
CDR3 DNA: TGTGCCAGCAGCTTAGATGGGAGGATGAACACTGAAGCTTTCTTT
CDR3 protein: CASSLDGRMNTEAFF

V gene: TRBV19
clone size: NA
J gene: TRBJ2-7
D gene: NA
CDR3 DNA: TGTGCCAGTAGTATGATGACCGGGACAAGTATCGAGCAGTACTTC
CDR3 protein: CASSMMTGTSIEQYF

V gene: TRBV7-2
clone size: once
J gene: TRBJ2-1
D gene: TRBD2
CDR3 DNA: TGTGCCAGCAGCACCCGGACTAGCTGGCGAGGGAGCTCCTACAATGAGCAGTTCTTC
CDR3 protein: CASSTRTSWRGSSYNEQFF

V gene: TRBV28
clone size: NA
J gene: TRBJ1-3
D gene: NA
CDR3 DNA: TGTGCCAGCGCGTCGTCGAATTACAGGGTTGGAAACACCATATATTTT
CDR3 protein: CASASSNYRVGNTIYF

V gene: TRBV18
clone size: once
J gene: TRBJ1-4
D gene: NA
CDR3 DNA: TGTGCCAGCTCACGGCAGGGTAATGAAAAACTGTTTTTT
CDR3 protein: CASSRQGNEKLFF

V gene: TRBV27
clone size: NA
J gene: TRBJ2-1
D gene: NA
CDR3 DNA: TGTGCCAGCAGTTTTTTCAGGGGCCAAGAGCAGTTCTTC
CDR3 protein: CASSFFRGQEQFF

V gene: TRBV7-9
clone size: NA
J gene: TRBJ1-5
D gene: NA
CDR3 DNA: TGTGCCAGCAGCTCCTACCTCGGGGGATCCCAGCATTTT
CDR3 protein: CASSSYLGGSQHF

V gene: TRBV4-3
clone size: NA
J gene: TRBJ2-2
D gene: TRBD2
CDR3 DNA: TGCGCCAGCAGCCCTCAGAGCGGGACGGTGACCGGGGAGCTGTTTTTT
CDR3 protein: CASSPQSGTVTGELFF

V gene: TRBV30
clone size: NA
J gene: TRBJ1-5
D gene: NA
CDR3 DNA: TGTGCCTGGAGTGTATCGGGACAGCCCCAGCATTTT
CDR3 protein: CAWSVSGQPQHF

V gene: TRBV28
clone size: NA
J gene: TRBJ1-5
D gene: NA
CDR3 DNA: TGTGCCAGCAGCCAAAATCAGCCCCAGCATTTT
CDR3 protein: CASSQNQPQHF

V gene: TRBV23-1
clone size: NA
J gene: TRBJ1-1
D gene: NA
CDR3 DNA: TGCGCCAGCAGTCGAGGGGGGGGATCCGAAGCTTTCTTT
CDR3 protein: CASSRGGGSEAFF

V gene: TRBV4-2
clone size: NA
J gene: TRBJ1-6
D gene: NA
CDR3 DNA: TGTGCCAGCAGTAGGGAGGGCGCTTATAATTCACCCCTCCACTTT
CDR3 protein: CASSREGAYNSPLHF

V gene: TRBV18
clone size: NA
J gene: TRBJ2-5
D gene: TRBD1
CDR3 DNA: TGTGCCAGCTCACTAAGACAGGGACAAGAGACCCAGTACTTC
CDR3 protein: CASSLRQGQETQYF

V gene: TRBV7-2
clone size: NA
J gene: TRBJ1-5
D gene: NA
CDR3 DNA: TGTGCCAGCAGCCGAGGCTCATTTCAGCCCCAGCATTTT
CDR3 protein: CASSRGSFQPQHF

V gene: TRBV6-6
clone size: once
J gene: TRBJ2-2
D gene: NA
CDR3 DNA: TGTGCCAGCAGTTACGAGGAGACGAACACCGGGGAGCTGTTTTTT
CDR3 protein: CASSYEETNTGELFF

V gene: TRBV30
clone size: NA
J gene: TRBJ2-3
D gene: NA
CDR3 DNA: TGTGCCTGGAGGGAGGCCTCTGCCGGGCAGTTGCTGTATTTT
CDR3 protein: CAWREASAGQLLYF

V gene: TRBV5-4
clone size: NA
J gene: TRBJ2-2
D gene: NA
CDR3 DNA: TGTGCCAGCAGCTCCCCAGGCGGGGCGAGAGTCACCGGGGAGCTGTTTTTT
CDR3 protein: CASSSPGGARVTGELFF

V gene: TRBV5-1
clone size: NA
J gene: TRBJ2-7
D gene: TRBD2
CDR3 DNA: TGCGCCAGCAGCGCTAATAAACCAGGACTAGCGGACTTCTACGAGCAGTACTTC
CDR3 protein: CASSANKPGLADFYEQYF

V gene: TRBV27
clone size: NA
J gene: TRBJ2-7
D gene: NA
CDR3 DNA: TGTGCCAGCAGTTTGGGGCAGGGTAGGGTCTCCGAGCAGTACTTC
CDR3 protein: CASSLGQGRVSEQYF

V gene: TRBV2
clone size: NA
J gene: TRBJ2-7
D gene: NA
CDR3 DNA: TGTGCCAGCAGATGGCAGGGTCCCTACGAGCAGTACTTC
CDR3 protein: CASRWQGPYEQYF

V gene: TRBV7-3
clone size: NA
J gene: TRBJ2-3
D gene: NA
CDR3 DNA: TGTGCCAGCAGCTTGGAGGGCCAGGATACGCAGTATTTT
CDR3 protein: CASSLEGQDTQYF

V gene: TRBV7-2
clone size: NA
J gene: TRBJ2-3
D gene: TRBD1
CDR3 DNA: TGTGCCAGCAGCTCCGACGGGACAGCCACAGATACGCAGTATTTT
CDR3 protein: CASSSDGTATDTQYF

V gene: TRBV5-6
clone size: NA
J gene: TRBJ1-1
D gene: TRBD1
CDR3 DNA: TGTGCCAGCAGCTTATTGGACAGGGAAGCTTTCTTT
CDR3 protein: CASSLLDREAFF

V gene: TRBV5-4
clone size: NA
J gene: TRBJ2-3
D gene: NA
CDR3 DNA: TGTGCCAGCAGAAACCGGGAGACAGATACGCAGTATTTT
CDR3 protein: CASRNRETDTQYF

V gene: TRBV4-3
clone size: NA
J gene: TRBJ1-6
D gene: NA
CDR3 DNA: TGCGCCAGCAGCCAAGATCTTGCCGGGATTAATTCACCCCTCCACTTT
CDR3 protein: CASSQDLAGINSPLHF

V gene: TRBV7-6
clone size: NA
J gene: TRBJ1-1
D gene: NA
CDR3 DNA: TGTGCCAGCAGCGGAGGGGCGTCAGGGTTAGGAGCTTTCTTT
CDR3 protein: CASSGGASGLGAFF

V gene: TRBV28
clone size: NA
J gene: TRBJ2-5
D gene: TRBD2
CDR3 DNA: TGTGCCAGCAGTTCGGAGGGGACTAACCAAGAGACCCAGTACTTC
CDR3 protein: CASSSEGTNQETQYF

V gene: TRBV28
clone size: NA
J gene: TRBJ1-2
D gene: NA
CDR3 DNA: TGTGCCAGCAGCTCCCCGCCGGGGGGCCCCCTTGGCTACACCTTC
CDR3 protein: CASSSPPGGPLGYTF

V gene: TRBV28
clone size: NA
J gene: TRBJ2-1
D gene: NA
CDR3 DNA: TGTGCCAGCAGTTTAAAGGTTAGCAGGGTGGGTACAGATGAGCAGTTCTTC
CDR3 protein: CASSLKVSRVGTDEQFF

V gene: TRBV19
clone size: NA
J gene: TRBJ2-1
D gene: TRBD2
CDR3 DNA: TGTGCCAGTAGTATAGACCTGACTAGCGAGAGGCAGTTCTTC
CDR3 protein: CASSIDLTSERQFF

V gene: TRBV7-3
clone size: NA
J gene: TRBJ2-3
D gene: TRBD2
CDR3 DNA: TGTGCCAGCAGCTTAATCCCCCCTCGGGGAGCGGGGGTAAACGAGGTGCAGTATTTT
CDR3 protein: CASSLIPPRGAGVNEVQYF

V gene: TRBV7-2
clone size: NA
J gene: TRBJ2-3
D gene: TRBD2
CDR3 DNA: TGTGCCAGCAGCCTCCTTAGCGGGGCCAGCACAGATACGCAGTATTTT
CDR3 protein: CASSLLSGASTDTQYF

V gene: TRBV4-1
clone size: NA
J gene: TRBJ2-7
D gene: TRBD1
CDR3 DNA: TGCGCCAGCAGCCAACGGACAGGGGGTGCCTACGAGCAGTACTTC
CDR3 protein: CASSQRTGGAYEQYF

V gene: TRBV6-5
clone size: once
J gene: TRBJ1-2
D gene: NA
CDR3 DNA: TGTGCCAGCAGTTACGCTAGGGGCCCCTATGGCTACACCTTC
CDR3 protein: CASSYARGPYGYTF

V gene: TRBV7-9
clone size: NA
J gene: TRBJ1-1
D gene: NA
CDR3 DNA: TGTGCCAGCAGCCCCGGGAGGAACACTGAAGCTTTCTTT
CDR3 protein: CASSPGRNTEAFF

V gene: TRBV4-3
clone size: NA
J gene: TRBJ2-1
D gene: TRBD1
CDR3 DNA: TGCGCCAGCAGCCAAGGGACAGGGGGTTACAATGAGCAGTTCTTC
CDR3 protein: CASSQGTGGYNEQFF

V gene: TRBV7-3
clone size: once
J gene: TRBJ2-1
D gene: TRBD2
CDR3 DNA: TGTGCCAGCAGCTTAACGGCGCGGGGGGGCCAAAGTGAGCAGTTCTTC
CDR3 protein: CASSLTARGGQSEQFF

V gene: TRBV28
clone size: few
J gene: TRBJ1-2
D gene: NA
CDR3 DNA: TGTGCCAGCAGTTTATTGGCCTATGGCTACACCTTC
CDR3 protein: CASSLLAYGYTF

V gene: TRBV7-2
clone size: NA
J gene: TRBJ2-7
D gene: NA
CDR3 DNA: TGTGCCAGCAGCGCGAAAAGGGGAAGGGAATCCGAGCAGTACTTC
CDR3 protein: CASSAKRGRESEQYF

V gene: TRBV4-3
clone size: NA
J gene: TRBJ1-2
D gene: NA
CDR3 DNA: TGCGCCAGCAGCCGGGCGCACCCAACTGAAAACTATGGCTACACCTTC
CDR3 protein: CASSRAHPTENYGYTF

V gene: TRBV5-4
clone size: NA
J gene: TRBJ1-1
D gene: NA
CDR3 DNA: TGTGCCAGCAGCTTGGGGTACAGCACTGAAGCTTTCTTT
CDR3 protein: CASSLGYSTEAFF

V gene: TRBV19
clone size: NA
J gene: TRBJ2-7
D gene: NA
CDR3 DNA: TGTGCCAGTAGTGCCCTACAGGGATCCTACGAGCAGTACTTC
CDR3 protein: CASSALQGSYEQYF

V gene: TRBV5-1
clone size: NA
J gene: TRBJ1-2
D gene: NA
CDR3 DNA: TGCGCCAGCAGCTTGGCGGGGAATCCTACCGACTACACCTTC
CDR3 protein: CASSLAGNPTDYTF

V gene: TRBV7-9
clone size: once
J gene: TRBJ1-5
D gene: NA
CDR3 DNA: TGTGCCAGCAGCGTTGACAGCCCGAATCAGCCCCAGCATTTT
CDR3 protein: CASSVDSPNQPQHF

V gene: TRBV9
clone size: NA
J gene: TRBJ1-2
D gene: NA
CDR3 DNA: TGTGCCAGCAGCCTCCCGCAGGGAGGCTACACCTTC
CDR3 protein: CASSLPQGGYTF

V gene: TRBV14
clone size: NA
J gene: TRBJ2-5
D gene: NA
CDR3 DNA: TGTGCCAGCAGCCAAGCGGCGGGCGGGGAGACCCAGTACTTC
CDR3 protein: CASSQAAGGETQYF

V gene: TRBV4-3
clone size: NA
J gene: TRBJ1-1
D gene: NA
CDR3 DNA: TGCGCCAGCAGCCAGGACCAGGGGCCAGTGCGCACTGAAGCTTTCTTT
CDR3 protein: CASSQDQGPVRTEAFF